This T cell receptor (beta chain) was captured in a study of blood T cell repertoires in COVID-19. The overall study: Material from acute and convalescent COVID-19 was sourced from the United States, Italy and Spain. Nucleic acid was either cDNA or gDNA, and it came from T cells, B-cell-depleted T cells, or PBMCs.

In the original analysis: Reference gene primer amplification gave estimated nucleated cell counts. Profiling relied on immunoSEQ multiplex PCR, and the TCRdb table lists in-frame clones only, not all of them. The D gene and trimming were derived from the DNA, and the V and J assignments and clone size from that table. The sample has 81,000 or so clones; about 82% are singletons. The CDR3 is 15 residues long. In germline, CDR1 is KGHSH, CDR2 LQKENI. V was cut by 6 bases and J by 2 bases, with 17 bases left in between. Sequencing was carried out using peripheral blood. The source of this sequence is a woman in her 70s with active or convalescent COVID-19. The chain links TRBV18 to TRBJ2-7, with no clear D. The CDR3 DNA sequence: TGTGCCAGCTCGCCCGCCGGTGGCGGCCCCTACGAGCAGTACTTC. Translated, it gives CASSPAGGGPYEQYF.